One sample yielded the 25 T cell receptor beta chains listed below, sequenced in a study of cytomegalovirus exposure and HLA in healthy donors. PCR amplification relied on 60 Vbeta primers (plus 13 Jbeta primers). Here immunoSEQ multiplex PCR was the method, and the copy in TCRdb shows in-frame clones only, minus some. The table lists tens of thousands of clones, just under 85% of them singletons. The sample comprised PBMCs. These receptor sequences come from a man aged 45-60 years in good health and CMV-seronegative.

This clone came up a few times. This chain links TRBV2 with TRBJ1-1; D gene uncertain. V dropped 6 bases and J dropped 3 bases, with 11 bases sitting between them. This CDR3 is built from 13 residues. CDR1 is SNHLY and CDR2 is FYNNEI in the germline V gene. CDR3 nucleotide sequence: TGTGCCAGCAGCTCCGAGCGGGACACTGAAGCTTTCTTT. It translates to CASSSERDTEAFF.

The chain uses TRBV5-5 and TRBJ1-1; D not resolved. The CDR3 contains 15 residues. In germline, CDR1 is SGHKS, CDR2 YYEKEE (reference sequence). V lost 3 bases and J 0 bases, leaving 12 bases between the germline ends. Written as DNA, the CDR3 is TGTGCCAGCAGCTCGCCGGACTTCTTGAACACTGAAGCTTTCTTT. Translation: CASSSPDFLNTEAFF.

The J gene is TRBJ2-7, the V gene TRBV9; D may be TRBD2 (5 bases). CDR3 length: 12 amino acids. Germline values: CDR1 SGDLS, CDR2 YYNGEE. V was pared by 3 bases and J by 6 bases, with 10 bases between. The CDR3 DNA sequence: TGTGCCAGCAGCGCAGATAGCGTCGAGCAGTACTTC. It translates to CASSADSVEQYF.

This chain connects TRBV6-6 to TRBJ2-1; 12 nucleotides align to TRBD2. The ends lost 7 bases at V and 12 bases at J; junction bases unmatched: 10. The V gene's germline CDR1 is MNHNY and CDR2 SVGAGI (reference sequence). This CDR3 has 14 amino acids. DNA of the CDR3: TGTGCCAGCACCCGGACTAGCGGGGTAAGCGTGCAGTTCTTC. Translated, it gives CASTRTSGVSVQFF.

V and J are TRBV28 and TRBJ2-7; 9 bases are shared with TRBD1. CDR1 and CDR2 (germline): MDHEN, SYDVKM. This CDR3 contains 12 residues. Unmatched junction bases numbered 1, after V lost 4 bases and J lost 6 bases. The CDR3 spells CASSYRGLEQYF. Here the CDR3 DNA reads TGTGCCAGCAGTTACAGGGGGCTCGAGCAGTACTTC.

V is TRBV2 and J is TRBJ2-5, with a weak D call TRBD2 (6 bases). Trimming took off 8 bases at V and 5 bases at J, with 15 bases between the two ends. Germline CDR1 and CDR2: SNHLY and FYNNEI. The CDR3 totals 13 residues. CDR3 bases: TGTGCCAGCGGGGGGAACCTCGGGGAGACCCAGTACTTC. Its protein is CASGGNLGETQYF.

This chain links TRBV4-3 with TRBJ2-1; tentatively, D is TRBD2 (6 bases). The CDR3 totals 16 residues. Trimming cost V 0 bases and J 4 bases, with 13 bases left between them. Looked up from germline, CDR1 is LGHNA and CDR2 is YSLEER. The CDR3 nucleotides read TGCGCCAGCAGCCAAGATGGTCGGGGGTTGTACAATGAGCAGTTCTTC. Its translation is CASSQDGRGLYNEQFF.

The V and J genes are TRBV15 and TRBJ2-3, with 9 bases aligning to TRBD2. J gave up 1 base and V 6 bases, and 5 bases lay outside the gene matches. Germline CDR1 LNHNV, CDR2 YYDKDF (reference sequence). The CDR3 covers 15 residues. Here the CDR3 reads CATRSSGGGTDTQYF. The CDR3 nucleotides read TGTGCCACCAGAAGTAGCGGGGGTGGCACAGATACGCAGTATTTT.

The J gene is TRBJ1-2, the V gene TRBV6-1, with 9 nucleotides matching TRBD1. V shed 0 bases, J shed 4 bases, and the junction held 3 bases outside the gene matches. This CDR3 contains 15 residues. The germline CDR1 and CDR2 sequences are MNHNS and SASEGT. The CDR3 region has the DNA TGTGCCAGCAGTGAAGCGGGGACAGGGATCTATGGCTACACCTTC. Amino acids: CASSEAGTGIYGYTF.

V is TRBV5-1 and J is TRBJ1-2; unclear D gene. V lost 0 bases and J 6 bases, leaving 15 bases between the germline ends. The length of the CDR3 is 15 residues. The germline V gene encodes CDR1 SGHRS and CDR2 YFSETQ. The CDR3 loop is CASSLGPPAADGYTF. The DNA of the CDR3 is TGCGCCAGCAGCTTGGGTCCCCCGGCTGCGGATGGCTACACCTTC.

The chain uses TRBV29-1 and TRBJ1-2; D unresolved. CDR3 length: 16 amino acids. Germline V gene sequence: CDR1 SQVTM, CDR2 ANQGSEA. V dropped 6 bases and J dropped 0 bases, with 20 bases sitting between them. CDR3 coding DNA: TGCAGCGTCGTGAACTTTGTCAGGCCCCCTAACTATGGCTACACCTTC. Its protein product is CSVVNFVRPPNYGYTF.

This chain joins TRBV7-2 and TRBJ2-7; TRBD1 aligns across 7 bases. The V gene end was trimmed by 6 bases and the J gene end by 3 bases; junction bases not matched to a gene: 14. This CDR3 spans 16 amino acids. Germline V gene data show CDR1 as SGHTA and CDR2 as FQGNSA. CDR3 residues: CASRSTGTANFYEQYF. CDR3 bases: TGTGCCAGCAGATCTACCGGGACAGCAAATTTCTACGAGCAGTACTTC. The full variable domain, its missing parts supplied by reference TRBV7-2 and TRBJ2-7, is GAGVSQSPSNKVTEKGKDVELRCDPISGHTALYWYRQSLGQGLEFLIYFQGNSAPDKSGLPSDRFSAERTGGSVSTLTIQRTQQEDSAVYLCASRSTGTANFYEQYFGPGTRLTVT.

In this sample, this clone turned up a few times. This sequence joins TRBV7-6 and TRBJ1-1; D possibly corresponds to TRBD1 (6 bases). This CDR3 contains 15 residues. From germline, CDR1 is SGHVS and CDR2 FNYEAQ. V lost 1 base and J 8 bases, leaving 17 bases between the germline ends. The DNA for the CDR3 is TGTGCCAGCAGCTTAGGGGCCACCGGGCAGGGGGAAGCTTTCTTT. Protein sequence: CASSLGATGQGEAFF.

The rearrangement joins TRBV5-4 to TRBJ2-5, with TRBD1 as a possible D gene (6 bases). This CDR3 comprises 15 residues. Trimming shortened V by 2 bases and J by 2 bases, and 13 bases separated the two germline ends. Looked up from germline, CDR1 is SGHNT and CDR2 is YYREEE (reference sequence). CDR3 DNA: TGTGCCAGCAGCTTAAAACAGGGTTGGCAAGAGACCCAGTACTTC. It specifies CASSLKQGWQETQYF.

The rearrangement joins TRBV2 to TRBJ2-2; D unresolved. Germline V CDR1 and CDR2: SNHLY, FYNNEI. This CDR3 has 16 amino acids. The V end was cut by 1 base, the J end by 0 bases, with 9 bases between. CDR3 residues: CASSEVRSTNTGELFF. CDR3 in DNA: TGTGCCAGCAGTGAAGTGCGGTCCACGAACACCGGGGAGCTGTTTTTT.

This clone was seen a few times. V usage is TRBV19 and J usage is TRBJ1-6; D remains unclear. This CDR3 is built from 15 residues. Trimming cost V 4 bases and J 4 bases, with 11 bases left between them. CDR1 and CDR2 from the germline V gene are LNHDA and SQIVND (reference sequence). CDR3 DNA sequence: TGTGCCAGTAGTAACCCCAGCGGGTATAATTCACCCCTCCACTTT. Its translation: CASSNPSGYNSPLHF.

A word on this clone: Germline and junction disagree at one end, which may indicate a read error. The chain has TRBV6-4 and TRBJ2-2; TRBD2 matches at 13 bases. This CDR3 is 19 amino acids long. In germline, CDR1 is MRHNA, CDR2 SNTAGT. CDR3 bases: TGTGCCAGCAGTCTCAGGACTAGCGGGGGTGCCGCGAACGCCGGGGAGCTGTTTTTT. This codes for CASSLRTSGGAANAGELFF.

CDR3 sequence: CASSLQGAREKLFF. As DNA, the CDR3 is TGTGCCAGCAGTTTACAGGGGGCGCGTGAAAAACTGTTTTTT. The chain carries TRBV27 and TRBJ1-4, with 8 bases lining up with TRBD1. The germline V gene encodes CDR1 MNHEY and CDR2 SMNVEV (reference sequence). The CDR3 is 14 amino acids. The ends lost 2 bases at V and 7 bases at J; junction bases unmatched: 3.

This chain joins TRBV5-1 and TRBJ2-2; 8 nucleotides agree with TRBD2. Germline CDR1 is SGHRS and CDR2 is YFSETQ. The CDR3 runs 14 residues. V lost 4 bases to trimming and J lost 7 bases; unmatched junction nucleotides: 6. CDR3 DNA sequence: TGCGCCAGCAGCAACGGGGGGGCGAGCGGGGAGCTGTTTTTT. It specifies CASSNGGASGELFF.

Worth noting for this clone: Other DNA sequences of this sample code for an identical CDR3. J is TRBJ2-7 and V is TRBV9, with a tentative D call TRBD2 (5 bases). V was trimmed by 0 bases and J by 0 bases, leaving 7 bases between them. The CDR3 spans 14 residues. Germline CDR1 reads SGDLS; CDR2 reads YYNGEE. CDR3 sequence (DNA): TGTGCCAGCAGCGTAGTAGGGAGCTCCTACGAGCAGTACTTC. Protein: CASSVVGSSYEQYF.

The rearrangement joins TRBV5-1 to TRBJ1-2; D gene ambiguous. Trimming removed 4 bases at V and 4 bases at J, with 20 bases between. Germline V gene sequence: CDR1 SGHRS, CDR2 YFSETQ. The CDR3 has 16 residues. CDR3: CASSPYGQAAGYGYTF. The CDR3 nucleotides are TGCGCCAGCAGCCCGTATGGCCAGGCCGCCGGCTATGGCTACACCTTC.

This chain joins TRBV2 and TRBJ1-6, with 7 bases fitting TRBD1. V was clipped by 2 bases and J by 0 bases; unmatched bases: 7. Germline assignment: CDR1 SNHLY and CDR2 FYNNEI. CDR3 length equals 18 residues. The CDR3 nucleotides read TGTGCCAGCAGTGAATACGGCAGGGGGAGCTCCTATAATTCACCCCTCCACTTT. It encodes CASSEYGRGSSYNSPLHF.

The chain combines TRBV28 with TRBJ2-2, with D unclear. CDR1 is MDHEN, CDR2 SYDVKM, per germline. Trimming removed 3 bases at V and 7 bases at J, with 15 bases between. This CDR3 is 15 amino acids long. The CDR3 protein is CASSFSPAIVGELFF. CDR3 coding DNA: TGTGCCAGCAGTTTCTCCCCCGCGATCGTCGGGGAGCTGTTTTTT.

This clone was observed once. CDR3 sequence (DNA): TGTGCCAGTAGTATACTACAGGGCCATGGCTACACCTTC. Protein sequence: CASSILQGHGYTF. The chain is built from TRBV19 and TRBJ1-2, with a weak D call TRBD1 (6 bases). Germline V CDR1 and CDR2: LNHDA, SQIVND (reference sequence). The CDR3 runs 13 residues. V was pared by 2 bases and J by 6 bases, with 10 bases between.

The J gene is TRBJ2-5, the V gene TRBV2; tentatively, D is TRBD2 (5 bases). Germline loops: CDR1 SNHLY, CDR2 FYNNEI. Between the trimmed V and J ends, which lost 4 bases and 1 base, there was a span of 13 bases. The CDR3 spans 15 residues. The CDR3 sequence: CASSVEGQLQETQYF. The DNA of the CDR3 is TGTGCCAGCAGTGTCGAGGGCCAACTCCAAGAGACCCAGTACTTC. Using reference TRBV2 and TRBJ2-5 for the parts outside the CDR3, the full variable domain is EPEVTQTPSHQVTQMGQEVILRCVPISNHLYFYWYRQILGQKVEFLVSFYNNEISEKSEIFDDQFSVERPDGSNFTLKIRSTKLEDSAMYFCASSVEGQLQETQYFGPGTRLLVL.